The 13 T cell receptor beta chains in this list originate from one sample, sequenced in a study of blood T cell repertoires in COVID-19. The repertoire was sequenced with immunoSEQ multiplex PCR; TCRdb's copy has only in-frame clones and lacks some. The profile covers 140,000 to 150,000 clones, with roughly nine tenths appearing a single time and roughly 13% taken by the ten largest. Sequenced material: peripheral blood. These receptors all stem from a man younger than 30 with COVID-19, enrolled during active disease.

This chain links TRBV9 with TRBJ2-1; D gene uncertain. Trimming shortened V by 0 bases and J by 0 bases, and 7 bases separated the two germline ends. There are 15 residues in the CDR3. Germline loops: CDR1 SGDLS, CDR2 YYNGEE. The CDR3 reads CASSVGPSSYNEQFF. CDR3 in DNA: TGTGCCAGCAGCGTAGGCCCTAGCTCCTACAATGAGCAGTTCTTC. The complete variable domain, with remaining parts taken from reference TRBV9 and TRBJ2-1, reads DSGVTQTPKHLITATGQRVTLRCSPRSGDLSVYWYQQSLDQGLQFLIQYYNGEERAKGNILERFSAQQFPDLHSELNLSSLELGDSALYFCASSVGPSSYNEQFFGPGTRLTVL.

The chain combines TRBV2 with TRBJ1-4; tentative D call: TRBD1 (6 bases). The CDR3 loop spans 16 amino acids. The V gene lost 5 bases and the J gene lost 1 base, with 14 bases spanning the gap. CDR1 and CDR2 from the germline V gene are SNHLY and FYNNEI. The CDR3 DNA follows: TGTGCCAGCAGTCCAACTAGACAGGAAACTAATGAAAAACTGTTTTTT. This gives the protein CASSPTRQETNEKLFF.

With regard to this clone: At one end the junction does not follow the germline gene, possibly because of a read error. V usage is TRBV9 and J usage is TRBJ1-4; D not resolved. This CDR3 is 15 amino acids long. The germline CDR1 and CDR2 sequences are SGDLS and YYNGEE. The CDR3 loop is CASSVEDSTNEKLLF. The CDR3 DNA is TGTGCCAGCAGCGTAGAGGACTCAACTAATGAAAAACTGCTTTTT.

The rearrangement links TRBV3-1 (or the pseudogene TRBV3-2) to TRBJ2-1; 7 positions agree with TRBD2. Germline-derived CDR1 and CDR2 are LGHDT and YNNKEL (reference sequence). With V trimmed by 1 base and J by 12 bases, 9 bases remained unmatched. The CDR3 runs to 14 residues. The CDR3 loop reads CASSQGRTSRRQFF. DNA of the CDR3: TGTGCCAGCAGCCAAGGTCGGACTAGTCGAAGGCAGTTCTTC.

The CDR3 spells CASSSHRGDQPQHF. The CDR3, as DNA: TGTGCCAGCAGTTCACACAGGGGTGATCAGCCCCAGCATTTT. This rearrangement joins TRBV6-2 or TRBV6-3 to TRBJ1-5; TRBD1 aligns across 7 bases. Per the germline V gene, CDR1 is MNHEY and CDR2 is SVGEGT. The CDR3 is made up of 14 amino acids. Trimming at V came to 4 bases and at J to 5 bases, leaving 5 bases not matched to a gene.

The chain's CDR3 is CASSYAAAWGTDTQYF. CDR3 sequence (DNA): TGTGCCAGCAGTTACGCGGCGGCCTGGGGCACAGATACGCAGTATTTT. The chain has TRBV6-2 or TRBV6-3 and TRBJ2-3; D gene uncertain. The CDR3 contains 16 residues. Trimming stripped 2 bases from V and 1 base from J, with 13 bases between. From germline, CDR1 is MNHEY and CDR2 SVGEGT.

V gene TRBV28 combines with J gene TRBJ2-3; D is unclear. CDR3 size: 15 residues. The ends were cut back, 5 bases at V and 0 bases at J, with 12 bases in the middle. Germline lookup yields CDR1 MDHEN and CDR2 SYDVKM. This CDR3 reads CASSGRQISTDTQYF. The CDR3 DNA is TGTGCCAGCAGTGGTCGACAAATTAGCACAGATACGCAGTATTTT.

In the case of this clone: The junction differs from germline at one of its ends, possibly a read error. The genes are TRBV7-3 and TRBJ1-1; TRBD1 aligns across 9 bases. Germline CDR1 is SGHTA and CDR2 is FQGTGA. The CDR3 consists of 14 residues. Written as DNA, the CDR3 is TGTGCCAGCAGCGTAACAGGGGGCCGGACTGAAGCTTTCTTT. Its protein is CASSVTGGRTEAFF.

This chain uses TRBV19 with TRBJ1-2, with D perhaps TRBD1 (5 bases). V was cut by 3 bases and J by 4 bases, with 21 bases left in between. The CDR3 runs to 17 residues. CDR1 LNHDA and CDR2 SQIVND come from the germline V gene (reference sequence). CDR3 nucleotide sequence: TGTGCCAGTAGTATCGCAGGACACTCCGATGGAGCCTATGGCTACACCTTC. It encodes CASSIAGHSDGAYGYTF.

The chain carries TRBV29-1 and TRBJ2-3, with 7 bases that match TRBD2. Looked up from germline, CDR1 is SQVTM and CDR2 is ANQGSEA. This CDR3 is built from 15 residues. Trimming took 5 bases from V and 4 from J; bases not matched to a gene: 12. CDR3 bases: TGCAGCGTTTTACGATTAGCGGGTAGGGCAGATACGCAGTATTTT. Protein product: CSVLRLAGRADTQYF.

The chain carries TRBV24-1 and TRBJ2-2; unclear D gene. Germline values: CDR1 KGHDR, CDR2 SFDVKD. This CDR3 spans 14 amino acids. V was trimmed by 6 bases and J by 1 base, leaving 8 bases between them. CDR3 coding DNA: TGTGCCACCAGTAGTCGTAGGAACACCGGGGAGCTGTTTTTT. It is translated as CATSSRRNTGELFF.

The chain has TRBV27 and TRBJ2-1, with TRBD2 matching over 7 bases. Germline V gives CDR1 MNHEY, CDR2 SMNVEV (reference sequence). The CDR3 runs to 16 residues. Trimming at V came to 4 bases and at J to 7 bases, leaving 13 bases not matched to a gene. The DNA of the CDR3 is TGTGCCAGCAGTTGGGCGGCGGGAGAGTTTTCGAATGAGCAGTTCTTC. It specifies CASSWAAGEFSNEQFF.

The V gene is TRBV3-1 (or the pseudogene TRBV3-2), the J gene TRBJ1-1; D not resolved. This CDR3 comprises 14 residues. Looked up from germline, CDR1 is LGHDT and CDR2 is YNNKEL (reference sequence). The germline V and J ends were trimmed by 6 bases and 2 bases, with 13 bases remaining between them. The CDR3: CASRGRQVNTEAFF. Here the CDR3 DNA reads TGTGCCAGCAGGGGGAGGCAGGTCAACACTGAAGCTTTCTTT.